These 3 T cell receptor beta chains came from one sample sequenced in a study of early T cells in non-severe SARS-CoV-2 infection. TCRdb independently ran MiXCR on the 5' RACE reads; one entry per CDR3 protein. In the table there are about 28,000 distinct CDR3 sequences, roughly 4.5% of which are singletons. This specimen consisted of whole blood, obtained at baseline. These receptors were obtained from an adult who was a healthcare worker with PCR-confirmed SARS-CoV-2 infection or an uninfected control (not recorded which).

In its sample, this clonotype was seen many times. The V and J genes are TRBV19 and TRBJ2-1; D may correspond to TRBD1 or TRBD2 (7 bases each). Trimming removed 4 bases from V and 5 bases from J, with 12 bases in between. Germline CDR1 and CDR2: LNHDA and SQIVND (reference sequence). The CDR3 length is 14 residues. As DNA, the CDR3 is TGTGCCAGTAGTAGCCAGGGGGGGGACAATGAGCAGTTCTTC. It specifies CASSSQGGDNEQFF.

The table lists this clonotype with many counts. Written as DNA, the CDR3 is TGTGCCAGCAGCCTGGGGCTCCCGAATTCCTACGAGCAGTACTTC. Translated, it gives CASSLGLPNSYEQYF. V gene TRBV12-3 or TRBV12-4 combines with J gene TRBJ2-7; TRBD1 might be the D (5 bases). CDR3 length: 15 residues. V was cut by 6 bases and J by 1 base, with 16 bases left in between.

This clonotype came up many times. J is TRBJ1-3 and V is TRBV6-2 or TRBV6-3; D gene ambiguous. Germline lookup yields CDR1 MNHEY and CDR2 SVGEGT. The CDR3 is 14 residues long. The ends were cut back, 2 bases at V and 7 bases at J, with 12 bases in the middle. For the CDR3, the DNA is TGTGCCAGCAGTTACGGTTTTTCGCGGAACACCATATATTTT. Its translation is CASSYGFSRNTIYF.